This T cell receptor beta chain originates from a study of shared clonotypes between healthy human individuals. Trimming cost V 1 base and J 2 bases; bases outside gene matches: 4. This CDR3 spans 15 amino acids. Germline loops: CDR1 MDHEN, CDR2 SYDVKM. At least ten counts were recorded for this clone. The repertoire was sequenced with immunoSEQ multiplex PCR; TCRdb's copy has only in-frame clones and lacks some. The repertoire holds about 560,000 clones, with around three quarters as singletons. The sequencing input was PBMCs. This chain connects TRBV28 to TRBJ2-7, with TRBD2 matching 8 bases. This TCR came from a woman in her forties in good health. Some clones in this sample may be carry-over from other donors' samples. The CDR3 DNA follows: TGTGCCAGCAGTTTATCCCCGGGACTAGCCTACGAGCAGTACTTC. Protein product: CASSLSPGLAYEQYF.